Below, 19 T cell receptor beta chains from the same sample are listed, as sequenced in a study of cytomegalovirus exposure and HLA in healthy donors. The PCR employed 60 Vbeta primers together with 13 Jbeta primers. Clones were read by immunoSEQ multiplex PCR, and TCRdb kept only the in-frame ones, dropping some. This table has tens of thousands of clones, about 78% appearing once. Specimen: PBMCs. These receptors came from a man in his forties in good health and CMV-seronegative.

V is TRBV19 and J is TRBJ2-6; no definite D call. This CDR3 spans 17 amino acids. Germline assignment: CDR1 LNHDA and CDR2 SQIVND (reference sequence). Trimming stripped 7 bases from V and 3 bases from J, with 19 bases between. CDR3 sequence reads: CASTPPYLQDGANVLTF. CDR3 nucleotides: TGTGCCAGTACCCCCCCCTACCTTCAAGATGGGGCCAACGTCCTGACTTTC. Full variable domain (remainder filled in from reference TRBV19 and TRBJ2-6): DGGITQSPKYLFRKEGQNVTLSCEQNLNHDAMYWYRQDPGQGLRLIYYSQIVNDFQKGDIAEGYSVSREKKESFPLTVTSAQKNPTAFYLCASTPPYLQDGANVLTFGAGSRLTVL.

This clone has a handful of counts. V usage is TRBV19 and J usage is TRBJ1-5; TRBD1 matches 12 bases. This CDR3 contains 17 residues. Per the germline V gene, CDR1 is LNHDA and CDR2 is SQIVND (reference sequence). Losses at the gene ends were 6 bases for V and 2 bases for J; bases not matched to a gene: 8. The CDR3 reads CASRYRDRGLGNQPQHF. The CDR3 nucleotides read TGTGCCAGTAGGTACCGGGACAGGGGGCTTGGCAATCAGCCCCAGCATTTT. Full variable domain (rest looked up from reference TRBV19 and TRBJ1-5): DGGITQSPKYLFRKEGQNVTLSCEQNLNHDAMYWYRQDPGQGLRLIYYSQIVNDFQKGDIAEGYSVSREKKESFPLTVTSAQKNPTAFYLCASRYRDRGLGNQPQHFGDGTRLSIL.

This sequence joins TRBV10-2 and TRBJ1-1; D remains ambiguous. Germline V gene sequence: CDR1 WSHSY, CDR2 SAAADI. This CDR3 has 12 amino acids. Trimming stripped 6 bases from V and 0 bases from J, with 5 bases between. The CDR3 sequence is CASRSLNTEAFF. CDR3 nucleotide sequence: TGCGCCAGCAGGTCCTTGAACACTGAAGCTTTCTTT.

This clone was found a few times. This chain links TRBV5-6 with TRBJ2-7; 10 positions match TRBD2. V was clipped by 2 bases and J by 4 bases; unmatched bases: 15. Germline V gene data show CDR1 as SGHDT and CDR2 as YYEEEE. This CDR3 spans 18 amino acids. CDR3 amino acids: CASSFGLADLTTYYEQYF. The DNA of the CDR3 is TGTGCCAGCAGCTTTGGACTAGCGGACCTAACCACGTATTACGAGCAGTACTTC.

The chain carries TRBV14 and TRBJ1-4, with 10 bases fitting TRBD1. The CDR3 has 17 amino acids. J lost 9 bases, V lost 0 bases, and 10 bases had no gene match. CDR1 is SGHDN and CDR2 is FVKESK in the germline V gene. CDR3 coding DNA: TGTGCCAGCAGCCAAGATTTCGCGACAGGGGGCCCTAAAAAACTGTTTTTT. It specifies CASSQDFATGGPKKLFF.

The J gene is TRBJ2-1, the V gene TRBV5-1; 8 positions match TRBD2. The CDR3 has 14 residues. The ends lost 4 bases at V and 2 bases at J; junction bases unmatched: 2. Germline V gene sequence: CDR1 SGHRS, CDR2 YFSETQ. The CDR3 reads CASSTAGAYNEQFF. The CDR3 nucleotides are TGCGCCAGCAGCACAGCGGGAGCCTACAATGAGCAGTTCTTC.

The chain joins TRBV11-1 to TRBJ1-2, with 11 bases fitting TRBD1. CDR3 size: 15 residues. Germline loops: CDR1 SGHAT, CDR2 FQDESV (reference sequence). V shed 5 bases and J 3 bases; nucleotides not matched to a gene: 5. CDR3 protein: CASSQGQGVDYGYTF. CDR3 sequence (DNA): TGTGCCAGCAGCCAGGGACAGGGGGTGGACTATGGCTACACCTTC.

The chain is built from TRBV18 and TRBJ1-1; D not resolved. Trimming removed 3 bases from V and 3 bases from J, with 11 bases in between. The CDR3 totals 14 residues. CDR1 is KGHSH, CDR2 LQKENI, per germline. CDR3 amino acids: CASSPTTEDTEAFF. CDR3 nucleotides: TGTGCCAGCTCACCGACGACTGAGGACACTGAAGCTTTCTTT.

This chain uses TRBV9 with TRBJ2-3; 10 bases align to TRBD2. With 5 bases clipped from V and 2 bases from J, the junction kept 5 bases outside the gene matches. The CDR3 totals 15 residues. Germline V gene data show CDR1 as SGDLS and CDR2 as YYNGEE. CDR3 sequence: CASSQAGGNTDTQYF. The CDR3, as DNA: TGTGCCAGCAGTCAAGCGGGAGGGAACACAGATACGCAGTATTTT.

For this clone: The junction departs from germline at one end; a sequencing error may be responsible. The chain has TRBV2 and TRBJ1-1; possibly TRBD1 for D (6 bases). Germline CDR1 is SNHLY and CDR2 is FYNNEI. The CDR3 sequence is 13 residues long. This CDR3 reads CASSQDRNAEAFF. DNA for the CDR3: TGTGCCAGCAGCCAAGACAGGAACGCTGAAGCTTTCTTT.

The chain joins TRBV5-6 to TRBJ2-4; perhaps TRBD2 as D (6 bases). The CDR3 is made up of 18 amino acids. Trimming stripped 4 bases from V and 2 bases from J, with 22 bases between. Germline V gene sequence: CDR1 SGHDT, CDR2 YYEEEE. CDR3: CASSPPGGTLTTKNIQYF. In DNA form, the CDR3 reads TGTGCCAGCAGCCCCCCTGGGGGGACTCTAACTACCAAAAACATTCAGTACTTC.

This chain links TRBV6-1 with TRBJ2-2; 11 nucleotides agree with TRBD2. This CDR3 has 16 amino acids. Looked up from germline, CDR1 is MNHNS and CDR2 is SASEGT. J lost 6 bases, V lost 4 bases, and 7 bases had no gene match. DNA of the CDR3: TGTGCCAGCAGTGCCCCTAGCGGGAGGATCCCCGGGGAGCTGTTTTTT. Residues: CASSAPSGRIPGELFF.

CDR3 region: CASSPPGGAWYGYTF. The CDR3 DNA follows: TGTGCCAGCAGCCCCCCAGGGGGCGCTTGGTATGGCTACACCTTC. V and J are TRBV21-1 and TRBJ1-2; the table's TRBD1 call for D was not verified on the DNA. TRBV21-1 is classified as a pseudogene. The CDR3 extends over 15 amino acids.

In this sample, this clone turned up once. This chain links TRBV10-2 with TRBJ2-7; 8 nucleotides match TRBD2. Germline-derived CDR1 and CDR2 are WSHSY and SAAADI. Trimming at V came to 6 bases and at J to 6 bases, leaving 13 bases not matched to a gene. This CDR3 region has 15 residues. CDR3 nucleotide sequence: TGCGCCAGCAGCGAGAGACTGACTAGCGTCTCCGAGCAGTACTTC. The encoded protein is CASSERLTSVSEQYF.

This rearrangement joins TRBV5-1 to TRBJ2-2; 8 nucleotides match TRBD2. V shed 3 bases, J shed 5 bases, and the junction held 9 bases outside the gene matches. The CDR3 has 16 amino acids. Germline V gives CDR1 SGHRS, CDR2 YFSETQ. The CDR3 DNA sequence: TGCGCCAGCAGCTCGGGACTAGAAGGCGGGACCGGGGAGCTGTTTTTT. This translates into CASSSGLEGGTGELFF.

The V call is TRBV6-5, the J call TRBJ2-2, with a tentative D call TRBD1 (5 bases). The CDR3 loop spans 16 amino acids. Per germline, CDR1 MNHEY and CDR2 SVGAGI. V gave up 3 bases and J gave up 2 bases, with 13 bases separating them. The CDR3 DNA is TGTGCCAGCAGTTATTTCGGACAACTAAACACCGGGGAGCTGTTTTTT. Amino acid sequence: CASSYFGQLNTGELFF.

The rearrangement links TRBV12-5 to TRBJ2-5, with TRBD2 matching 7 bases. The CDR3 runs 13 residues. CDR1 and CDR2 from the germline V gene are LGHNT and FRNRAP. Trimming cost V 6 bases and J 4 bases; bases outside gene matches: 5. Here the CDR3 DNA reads TGTGCTAGTGGAAATGCGGGAGCAGAGACCCAGTACTTC. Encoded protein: CASGNAGAETQYF. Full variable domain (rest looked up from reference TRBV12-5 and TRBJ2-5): DARVTQTPRHKVTEMGQEVTMRCQPILGHNTVFWYRQTMMQGLELLAYFRNRAPLDDSGMPKDRFSAEMPDATLATLKIQPSEPRDSAVYFCASGNAGAETQYFGPGTRLLVL.

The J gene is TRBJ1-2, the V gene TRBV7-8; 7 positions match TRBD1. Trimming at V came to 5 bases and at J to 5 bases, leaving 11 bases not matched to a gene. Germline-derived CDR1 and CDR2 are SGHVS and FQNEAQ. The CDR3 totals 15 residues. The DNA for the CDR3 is TGTGCCAGCAGCCATTTAAGGGGACAGCCGTATGGCTACACCTTC. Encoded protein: CASSHLRGQPYGYTF.

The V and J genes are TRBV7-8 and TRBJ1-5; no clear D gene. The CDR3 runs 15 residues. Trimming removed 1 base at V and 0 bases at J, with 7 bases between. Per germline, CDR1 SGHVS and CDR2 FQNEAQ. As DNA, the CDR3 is TGTGCCAGCAGCTTAGGTACAGCTAGCAATCAGCCCCAGCATTTT. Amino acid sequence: CASSLGTASNQPQHF.